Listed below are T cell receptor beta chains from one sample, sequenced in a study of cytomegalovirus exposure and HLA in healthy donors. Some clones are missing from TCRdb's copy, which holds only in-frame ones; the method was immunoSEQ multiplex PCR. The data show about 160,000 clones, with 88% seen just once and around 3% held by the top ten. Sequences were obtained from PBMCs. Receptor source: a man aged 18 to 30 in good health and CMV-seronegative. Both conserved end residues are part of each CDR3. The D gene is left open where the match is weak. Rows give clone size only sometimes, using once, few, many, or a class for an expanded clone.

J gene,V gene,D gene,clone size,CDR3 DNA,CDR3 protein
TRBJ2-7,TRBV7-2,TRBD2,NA,TGTGCCAGCAGCTTAGAAACACCCAGCGGGAGCTACGAGCAGTACTTC,CASSLETPSGSYEQYF
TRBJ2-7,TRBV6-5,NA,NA,TGTGCCAGCAGGGGAACAGGGAACGAGCAGTACTTC,CASRGTGNEQYF
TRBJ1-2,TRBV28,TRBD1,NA,TGTGCCAGCAGTTTGACGGGACAGCCTTACACCTTC,CASSLTGQPYTF
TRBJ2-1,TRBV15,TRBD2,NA,TGTGCCACCAGCAGCAAGACTAGCGGGTACAATGAGCAGTTCTTC,CATSSKTSGYNEQFF
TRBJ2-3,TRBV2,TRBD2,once,TGTGCCAGCAGTCGGGACTACAGCACAGATACGCAGTATTTT,CASSRDYSTDTQYF
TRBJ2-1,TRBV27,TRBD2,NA,TGTGCCAGCAGTTTAGAGACTAGCGGGGTCGAGCAGTTCTTC,CASSLETSGVEQFF
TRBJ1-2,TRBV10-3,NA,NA,TGTGCCATCATGCCTCAGGGGACAAGAGATACATATGGCTACACCTTC,CAIMPQGTRDTYGYTF
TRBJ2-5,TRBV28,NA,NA,TGTGCCAGCAGTTTGGTCCAGCGGGCCAGACAAGAGACCCAGTACTTC,CASSLVQRARQETQYF
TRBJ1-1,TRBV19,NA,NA,TGTGCCAGTAGTATCGTGACTGAAGCTTTCTTT,CASSIVTEAFF
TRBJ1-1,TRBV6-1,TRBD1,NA,TGTGCCAGCAGTGGACAGGGGGGGGCTGAAGCTTTCTTT,CASSGQGGAEAFF